This record looks at one T cell receptor (beta chain) sequence and its context. Its specificity is not known. Genes here carry mouse names. The read terminates 1 residue before the CDR3 end, so the remaining end is supplied by the germline J gene. This table comes from immunoSEQ multiplex PCR, and its TCRdb copy is limited to in-frame clones, with some not included. Here the sample spans fewer than 5,000 clones, roughly 53% being singletons. Looked up from germline, CDR1 is LGHNA and CDR2 is YNLKQL (reference sequence). Deletions cut 0 bases from V and 2 bases from J, with 5 bases between. The CDR3 consists of 15 residues. The sample originates from a study of tissue T cells after allogeneic stem cell transplantation. Study-level points and caveats: TCR repertoires tracked anatomic similarity, regardless of disease or transplant status.

Described time point: mouse harvest day 7 after allogeneic transplant. Each mouse received 10^7 T-cell-depleted marrow cells plus 10^6 splenic CD5+ T cells by tail vein. Mice had MHC-mismatched B6 into BALB/c GVHD, sampled day 7 or 14. V and J are TRBV5 and TRBJ1-6; unclear D gene. TRBJ1-6 carries the ORF label, with uncertain function. The sequence was collected from a female BALB/c mouse given C57BL/6 T cells with graft-versus-host disease after an allogeneic hematopoietic cell transplant. The sequenced sample consisted of gut tissue. The CDR3 loop is CASSQDRTYNSPLYF. CDR3 bases read: TGTGCCAGCAGCCAAGACAGGACCTATAATTCGCCCCTCTAC.